This TCR beta chain was sequenced during a study of CD8 T cells in ankylosing spondylitis. From the 5' RACE reads, TCRdb called clonotypes with MiXCR, one entry per CDR3 protein. This table has 130,000 or so distinct CDR3 sequences, 6.5% to 9% appearing once. V was clipped by 7 bases and J by 5 bases, with 20 bases between them. In germline, CDR1 is DFQATT, CDR2 SNEGSKA (reference sequence). This CDR3 has 14 residues. This clonotype was seen more than once but under ten times. The chain has TRBV20-1 and TRBJ2-5; D perhaps matches TRBD2 (7 bases). This TCR was recovered from a male donor with ankylosing spondylitis or in good health (not recorded which). Material: blood, either unsorted or a sorted T cell fraction (not recorded which). The CDR3 here is CSVNLTPGGETQYF. The CDR3 DNA sequence: TGCAGTGTAAACCTAACGCCGGGGGGCGAGACCCAGTACTTC.